This TCR beta chain was recorded in a study of blood T cell repertoires in COVID-19 (dated by TCRdb to 2018 to 2020). Study-level background: Samples from collaborators originated in the United States, Italy and Spain and spanned both the acute and convalescent phases of COVID-19. The prospective study material was composed of cDNA or gDNA derived from T cells, B-cell-depleted T cells, or PBMCs. The dataset comprised deeply sampled blood TCRbeta repertoires from subjects exposed to, actively infected with, or recovered from COVID-19. The repertoires were released in a freely available public database intended as a resource for research on the immune response to SARS-CoV-2. Samples came from the ongoing ImmuneRACE study (first 160 participants) plus 1,254 subjects from 6 global collaborators. A de-identified subject ID, COVID-19 status, age in years and sex were almost always included in the sample metadata. Where available, HLA class I and class II types were taken from metadata supplied by the sample provider and were not determined by assay-based typing.

TCRbeta CDR3 regions were amplified from genomic DNA by means of the immunoSEQ Assay, a bias-controlled multiplex PCR. Concerning the study's data processing: The number of nucleated cells in each sample was estimated by amplification of reference gene primers within the assay. Sequence reads were collapsed and filtered to measure the absolute abundance of every unique TCRbeta CDR3 rearrangement. For each sample, productive Simpson clonality was calculated by taking the square root of Simpson's diversity index across productive rearrangements. Here the immuneACCESS table is served through TCRdb, limited to in-frame sequences with V and J called. Missing clones are a known gap in these copies; in checked studies unresolved V genes cover under half, and the rest lacks a known reason. The DNA was the basis for D and trimming; V, J and clone size are from that table. Across this sample there are around 250,000 clones, with approximately 86% seen only once. The leading ten clones occupy roughly 3% of the sample.

Each collaborating institution followed its own protocols to collect whole blood in K2EDTA tubes. For TCRbeta analysis, collaborator samples were shipped as frozen whole blood, as isolated PBMCs, or as DNA extracted from either sample type. About this clone: Its antigen remains unidentified. Within one base of it there is no much larger clone, and no base qualities were kept.

Results the study describes overall, beyond this receptor: The amount of clinical and demographic metadata varied by source and participant and was provided uncurated.

The receptor comes from a woman under 30 with acute or convalescent COVID-19. Specimen: peripheral blood.

The nucleotide sequence is given as TGCAGCGTTGTTGGGACAGCGAACACCGGGGAGCTGTTTTTT. Translated, it gives CSVVGTANTGELFF. The chain employs TRBV29-1 and TRBJ2-2, and TRBD1 matches 7 of the central bases. Counted from cysteine to phenylalanine, this CDR3 has 14 amino acids. Only the CDR3 part of the read is kept: 42 bases, read in frame from the first base. After removal of 4 bases from V and 0 bases from J, the junction retains 2 bases not matched to a gene. From the germline V gene, CDR1 is SQVTM and CDR2 is ANQGSEA.